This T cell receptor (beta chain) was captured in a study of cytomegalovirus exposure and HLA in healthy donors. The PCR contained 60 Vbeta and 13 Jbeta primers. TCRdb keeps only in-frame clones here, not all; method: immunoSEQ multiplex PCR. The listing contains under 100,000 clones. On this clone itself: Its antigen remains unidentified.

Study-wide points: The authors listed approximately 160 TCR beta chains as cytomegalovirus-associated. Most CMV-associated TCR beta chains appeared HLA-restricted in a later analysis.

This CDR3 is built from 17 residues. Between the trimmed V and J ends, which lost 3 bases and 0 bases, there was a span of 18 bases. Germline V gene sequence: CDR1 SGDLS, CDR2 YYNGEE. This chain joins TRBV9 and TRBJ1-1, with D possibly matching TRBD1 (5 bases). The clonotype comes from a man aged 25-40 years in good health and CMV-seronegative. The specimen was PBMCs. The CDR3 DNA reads TGTGCCAGCAGCGGAGTGGACAAATTTTACCTGAACACTGAAGCTTTCTTT. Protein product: CASSGVDKFYLNTEAFF.